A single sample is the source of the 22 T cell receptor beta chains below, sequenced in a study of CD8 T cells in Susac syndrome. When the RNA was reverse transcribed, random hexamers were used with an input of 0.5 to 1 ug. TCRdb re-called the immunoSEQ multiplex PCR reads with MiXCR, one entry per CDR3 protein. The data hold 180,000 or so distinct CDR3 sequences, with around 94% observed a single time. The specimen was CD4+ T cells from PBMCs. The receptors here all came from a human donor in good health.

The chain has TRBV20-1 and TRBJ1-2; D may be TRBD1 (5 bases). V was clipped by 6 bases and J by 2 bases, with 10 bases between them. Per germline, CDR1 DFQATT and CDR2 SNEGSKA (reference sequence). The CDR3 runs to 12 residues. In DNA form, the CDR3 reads TGCAGTGCCCCGGACAAAAACTATGGCTACACCTTC. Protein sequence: CSAPDKNYGYTF.

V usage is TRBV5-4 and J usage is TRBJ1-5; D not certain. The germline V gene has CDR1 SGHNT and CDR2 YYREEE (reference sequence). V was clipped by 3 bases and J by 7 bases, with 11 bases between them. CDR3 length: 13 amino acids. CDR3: CASSSDVGQPQHF. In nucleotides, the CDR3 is TGTGCCAGCAGCTCGGACGTCGGCCAGCCCCAGCATTTT. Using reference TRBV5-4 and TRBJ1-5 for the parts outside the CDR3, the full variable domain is ETGVTQSPTHLIKTRGQQVTLRCSSQSGHNTVSWYQQALGQGPQFIFQYYREEENGRGNFPPRFSGLQFPNYSSELNVNALELDDSALYLCASSSDVGQPQHFGDGTRLSIL.

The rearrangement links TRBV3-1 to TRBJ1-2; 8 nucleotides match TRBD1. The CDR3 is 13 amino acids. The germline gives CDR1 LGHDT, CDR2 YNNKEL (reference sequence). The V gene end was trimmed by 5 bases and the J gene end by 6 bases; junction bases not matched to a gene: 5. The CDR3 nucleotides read TGTGCCAGCAGCTACCTGACAGGGGATGGCTACACCTTC. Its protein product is CASSYLTGDGYTF.

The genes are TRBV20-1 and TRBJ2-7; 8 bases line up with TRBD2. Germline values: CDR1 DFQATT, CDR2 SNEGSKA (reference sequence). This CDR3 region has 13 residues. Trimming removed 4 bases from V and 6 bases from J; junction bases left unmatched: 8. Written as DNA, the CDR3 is TGCAGTGCTATAAAGACTAGCGTAGGCGAGCAGTACTTC. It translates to CSAIKTSVGEQYF.

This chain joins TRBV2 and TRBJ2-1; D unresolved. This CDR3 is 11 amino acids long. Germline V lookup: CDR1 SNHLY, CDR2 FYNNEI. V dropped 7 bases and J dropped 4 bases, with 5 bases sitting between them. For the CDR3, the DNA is TGTGCCAGCAAGATATACAATGAGCAGTTCTTC. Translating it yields CASKIYNEQFF.

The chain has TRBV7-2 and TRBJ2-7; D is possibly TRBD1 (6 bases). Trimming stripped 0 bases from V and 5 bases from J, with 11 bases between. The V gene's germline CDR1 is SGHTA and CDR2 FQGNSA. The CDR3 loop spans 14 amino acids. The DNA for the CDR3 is TGTGCCAGCAGCTTAGCCACAGGGTTCGACGAGCAGTACTTC. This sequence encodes CASSLATGFDEQYF.

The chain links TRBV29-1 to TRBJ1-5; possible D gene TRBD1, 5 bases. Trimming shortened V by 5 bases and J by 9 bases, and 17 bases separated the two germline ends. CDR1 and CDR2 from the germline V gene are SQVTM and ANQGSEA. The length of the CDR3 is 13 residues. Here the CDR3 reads CSVSDTRGAPQHF. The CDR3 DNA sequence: TGCAGCGTTTCGGACACCCGAGGCGCGCCCCAGCATTTT.

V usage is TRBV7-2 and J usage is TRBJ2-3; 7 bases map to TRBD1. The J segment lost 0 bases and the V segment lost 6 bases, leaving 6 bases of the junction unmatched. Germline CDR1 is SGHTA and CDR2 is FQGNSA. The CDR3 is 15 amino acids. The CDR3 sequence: CASSRQGLSTDTQYF. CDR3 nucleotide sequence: TGTGCCAGCAGTCGACAGGGCCTTAGCACAGATACGCAGTATTTT.

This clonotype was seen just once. In DNA, the CDR3 is TGCAGTGTGGTACCGGGGGACAGTTCAGCTTACAATGAGCAGTTCTTC. Encoded protein: CSVVPGDSSAYNEQFF. The chain uses TRBV20-1 and TRBJ2-1; maybe TRBD1 (7 bases). The germline V and J ends were trimmed by 7 bases and 4 bases, with 23 bases remaining between them. This CDR3 region has 16 residues. Germline V gene data show CDR1 as DFQATT and CDR2 as SNEGSKA (reference sequence).

This CDR3 reads CASSYLRGGGYTF. The CDR3 nucleotides read TGTGCCAGCAGTTACCTCAGGGGAGGCGGCTACACCTTC. The V and J genes are TRBV12-3 or TRBV12-4 and TRBJ1-2; a possible D gene is TRBD1 (6 bases). V lost 4 bases, J lost 8 bases, and 14 bases lay in between. This CDR3 is 13 amino acids long.

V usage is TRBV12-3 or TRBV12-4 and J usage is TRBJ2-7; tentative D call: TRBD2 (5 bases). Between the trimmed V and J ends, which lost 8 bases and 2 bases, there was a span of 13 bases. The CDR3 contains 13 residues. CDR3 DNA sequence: TGTGCCAGCTCGCCCGAGGGTGCCTACGAGCAGTACTTC. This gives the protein CASSPEGAYEQYF.

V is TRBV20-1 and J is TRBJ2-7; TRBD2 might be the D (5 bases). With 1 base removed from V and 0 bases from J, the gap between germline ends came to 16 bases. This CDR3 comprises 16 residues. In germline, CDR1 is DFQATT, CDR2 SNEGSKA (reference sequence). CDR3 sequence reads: CSARALEARDSYEQYF. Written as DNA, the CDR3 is TGCAGTGCTAGAGCGTTGGAGGCCCGGGACTCCTACGAGCAGTACTTC.

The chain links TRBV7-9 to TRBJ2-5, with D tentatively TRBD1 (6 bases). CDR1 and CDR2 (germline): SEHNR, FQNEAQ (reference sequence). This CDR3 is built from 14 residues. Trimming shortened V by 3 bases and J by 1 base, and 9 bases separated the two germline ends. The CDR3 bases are TGTGCCAGCAGCTTCGACAGGAGCCAAGAGACCCAGTACTTC. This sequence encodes CASSFDRSQETQYF.

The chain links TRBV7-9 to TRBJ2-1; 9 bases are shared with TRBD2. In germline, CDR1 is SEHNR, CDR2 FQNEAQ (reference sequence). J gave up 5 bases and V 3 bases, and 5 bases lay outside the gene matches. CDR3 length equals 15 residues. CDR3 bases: TGTGCCAGCAGCTTCGGGACTAGCAGAGACAATGAGCAGTTCTTC. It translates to CASSFGTSRDNEQFF.

This CDR3 reads CASSTTPSYEQYF. The CDR3, as DNA: TGCGCCAGCAGCACGACACCCTCCTACGAGCAGTACTTC. The J gene is TRBJ2-7, the V gene TRBV4-1; no firm D call. Germline assignment: CDR1 MGHRA and CDR2 YSYEKL. The length of the CDR3 is 13 residues. V dropped 5 bases and J dropped 0 bases, with 8 bases sitting between them.

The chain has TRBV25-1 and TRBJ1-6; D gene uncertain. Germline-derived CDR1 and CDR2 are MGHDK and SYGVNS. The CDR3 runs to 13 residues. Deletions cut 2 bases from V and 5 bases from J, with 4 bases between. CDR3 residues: CASSEQNNSPLHF. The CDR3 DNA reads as TGTGCCAGCAGTGAACAAAATAATTCACCCCTCCACTTT.

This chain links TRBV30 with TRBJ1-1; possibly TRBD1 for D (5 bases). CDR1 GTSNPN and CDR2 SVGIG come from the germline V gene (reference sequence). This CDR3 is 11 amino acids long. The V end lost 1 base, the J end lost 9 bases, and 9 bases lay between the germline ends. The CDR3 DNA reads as TGTGCCTGGAGTGACAGGTTCCAAGCTTTCTTT. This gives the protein CAWSDRFQAFF.

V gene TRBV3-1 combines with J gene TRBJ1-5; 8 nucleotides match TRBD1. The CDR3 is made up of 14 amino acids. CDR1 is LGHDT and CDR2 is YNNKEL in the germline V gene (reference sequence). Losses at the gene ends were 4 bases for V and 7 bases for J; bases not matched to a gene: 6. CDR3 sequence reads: CASSPSQGAQPQHF. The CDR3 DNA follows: TGTGCCAGCAGCCCCAGCCAGGGGGCCCAGCCCCAGCATTTT.

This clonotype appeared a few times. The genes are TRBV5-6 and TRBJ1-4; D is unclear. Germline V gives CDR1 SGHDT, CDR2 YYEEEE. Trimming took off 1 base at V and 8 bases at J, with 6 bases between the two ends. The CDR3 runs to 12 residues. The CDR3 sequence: CASSLTGEKLFF. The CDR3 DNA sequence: TGTGCCAGCAGCTTGACCGGGGAAAAACTGTTTTTT.

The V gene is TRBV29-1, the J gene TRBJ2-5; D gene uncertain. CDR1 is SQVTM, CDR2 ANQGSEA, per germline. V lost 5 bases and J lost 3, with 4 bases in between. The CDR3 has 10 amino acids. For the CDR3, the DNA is TGCAGCGTTTCGAAAGAGACCCAGTACTTC. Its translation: CSVSKETQYF.

CDR3 nucleotide sequence: TGCAGTGCAGGGGGTAGAGATACGCAGTATTTT. This codes for CSAGGRDTQYF. The chain employs TRBV20-1 and TRBJ2-3; maybe TRBD1 (6 bases). CDR3 length equals 11 residues. Germline CDR1 and CDR2: DFQATT and SNEGSKA (reference sequence). V lost 6 bases and J lost 5, with 9 bases in between.

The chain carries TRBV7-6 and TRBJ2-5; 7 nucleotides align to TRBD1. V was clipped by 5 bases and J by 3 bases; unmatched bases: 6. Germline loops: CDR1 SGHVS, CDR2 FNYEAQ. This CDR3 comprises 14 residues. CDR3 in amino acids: CASSIAGTEETQYF. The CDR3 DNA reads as TGTGCCAGCAGCATTGCCGGGACAGAAGAGACCCAGTACTTC.